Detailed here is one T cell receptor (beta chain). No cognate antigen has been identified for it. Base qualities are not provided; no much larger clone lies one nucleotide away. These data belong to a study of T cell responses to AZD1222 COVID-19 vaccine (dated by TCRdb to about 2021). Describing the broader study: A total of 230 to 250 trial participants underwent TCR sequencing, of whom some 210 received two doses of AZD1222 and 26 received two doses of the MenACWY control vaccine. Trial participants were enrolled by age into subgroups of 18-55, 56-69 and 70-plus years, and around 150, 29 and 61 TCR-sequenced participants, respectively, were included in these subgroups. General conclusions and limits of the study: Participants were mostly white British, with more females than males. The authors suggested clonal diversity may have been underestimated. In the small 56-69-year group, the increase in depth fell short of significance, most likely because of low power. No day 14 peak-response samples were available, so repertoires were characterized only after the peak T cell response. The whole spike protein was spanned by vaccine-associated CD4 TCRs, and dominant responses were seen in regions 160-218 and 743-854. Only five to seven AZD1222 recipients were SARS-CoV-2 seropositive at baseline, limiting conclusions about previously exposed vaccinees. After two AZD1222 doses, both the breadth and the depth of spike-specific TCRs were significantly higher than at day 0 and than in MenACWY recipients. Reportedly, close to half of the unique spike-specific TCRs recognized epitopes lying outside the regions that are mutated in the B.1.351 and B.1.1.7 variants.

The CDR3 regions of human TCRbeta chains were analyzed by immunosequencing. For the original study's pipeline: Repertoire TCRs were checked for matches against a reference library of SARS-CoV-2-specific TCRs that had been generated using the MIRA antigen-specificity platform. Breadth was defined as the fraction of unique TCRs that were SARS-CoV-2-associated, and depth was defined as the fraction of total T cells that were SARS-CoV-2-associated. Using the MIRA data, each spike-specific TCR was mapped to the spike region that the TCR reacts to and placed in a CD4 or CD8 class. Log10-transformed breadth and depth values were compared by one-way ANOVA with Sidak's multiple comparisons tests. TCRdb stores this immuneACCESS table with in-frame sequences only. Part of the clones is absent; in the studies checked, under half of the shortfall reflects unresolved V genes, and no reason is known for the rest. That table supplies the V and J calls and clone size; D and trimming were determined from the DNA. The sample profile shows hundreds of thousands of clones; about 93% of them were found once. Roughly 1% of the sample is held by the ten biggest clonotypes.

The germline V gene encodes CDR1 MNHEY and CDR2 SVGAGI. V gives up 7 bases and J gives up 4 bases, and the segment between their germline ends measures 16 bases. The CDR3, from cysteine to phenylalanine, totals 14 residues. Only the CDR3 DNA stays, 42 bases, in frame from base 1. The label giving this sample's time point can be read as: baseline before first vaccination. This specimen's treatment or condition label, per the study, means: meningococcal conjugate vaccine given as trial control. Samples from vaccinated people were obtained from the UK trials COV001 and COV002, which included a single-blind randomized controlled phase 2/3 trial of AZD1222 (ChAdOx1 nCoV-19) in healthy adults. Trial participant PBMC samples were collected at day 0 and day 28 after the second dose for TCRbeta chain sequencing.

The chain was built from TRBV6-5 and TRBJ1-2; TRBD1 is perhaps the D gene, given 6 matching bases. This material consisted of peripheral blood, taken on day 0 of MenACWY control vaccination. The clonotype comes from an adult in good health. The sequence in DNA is TGTGCCAGCACCCCCCTACTAGGGGGCTATGGCTACACCTTC. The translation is CASTPLLGGYGYTF.